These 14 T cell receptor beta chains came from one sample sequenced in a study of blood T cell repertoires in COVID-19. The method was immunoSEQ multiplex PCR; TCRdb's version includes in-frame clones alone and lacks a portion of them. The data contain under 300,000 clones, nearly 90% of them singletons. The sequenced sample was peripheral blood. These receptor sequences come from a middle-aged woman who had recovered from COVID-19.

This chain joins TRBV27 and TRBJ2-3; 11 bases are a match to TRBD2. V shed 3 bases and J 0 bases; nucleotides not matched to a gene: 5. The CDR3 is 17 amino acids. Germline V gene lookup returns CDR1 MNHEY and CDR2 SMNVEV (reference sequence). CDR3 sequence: CASSLVAGGLSTDTQYF. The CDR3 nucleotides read TGTGCCAGCAGTTTGGTAGCGGGGGGGCTTAGCACAGATACGCAGTATTTT.

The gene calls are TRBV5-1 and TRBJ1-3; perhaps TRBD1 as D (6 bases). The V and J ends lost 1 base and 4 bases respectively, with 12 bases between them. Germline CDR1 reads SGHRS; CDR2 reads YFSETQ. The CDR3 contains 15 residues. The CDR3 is CASSLTGNVGNTIYF. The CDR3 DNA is TGCGCCAGCAGCTTGACAGGGAATGTCGGAAACACCATATATTTT.

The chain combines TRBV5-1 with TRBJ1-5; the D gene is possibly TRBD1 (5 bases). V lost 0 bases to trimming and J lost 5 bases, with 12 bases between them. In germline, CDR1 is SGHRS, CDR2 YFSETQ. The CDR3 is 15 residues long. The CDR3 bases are TGCGCCAGCAGCTTGGTCCCCGGGGGGGATCAGCCCCAGCATTTT. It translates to CASSLVPGGDQPQHF.

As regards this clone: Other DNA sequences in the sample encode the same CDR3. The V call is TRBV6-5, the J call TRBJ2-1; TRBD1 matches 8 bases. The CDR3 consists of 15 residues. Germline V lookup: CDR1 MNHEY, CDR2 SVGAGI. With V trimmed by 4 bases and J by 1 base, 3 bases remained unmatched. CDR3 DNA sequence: TGTGCCAGCAGTTCAGGACAGGGTTCCTACAATGAGCAGTTCTTC. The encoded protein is CASSSGQGSYNEQFF.

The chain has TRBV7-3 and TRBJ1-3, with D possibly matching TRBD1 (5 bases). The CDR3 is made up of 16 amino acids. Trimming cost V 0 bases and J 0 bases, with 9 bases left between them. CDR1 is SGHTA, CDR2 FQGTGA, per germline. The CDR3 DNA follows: TGTGCCAGCAGCTTAACTGGGGGGTCCTCTGGAAACACCATATATTTT. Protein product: CASSLTGGSSGNTIYF.

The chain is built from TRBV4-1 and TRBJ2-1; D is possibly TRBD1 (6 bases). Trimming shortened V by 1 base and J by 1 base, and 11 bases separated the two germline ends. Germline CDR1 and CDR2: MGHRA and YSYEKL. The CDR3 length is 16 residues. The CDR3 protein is CASSQGRQGSYNEQFF. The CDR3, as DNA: TGCGCCAGCAGCCAAGGTCGGCAGGGGTCCTACAATGAGCAGTTCTTC.

The CDR3 loop reads CASSSARGGGTDTQYF. As DNA, the CDR3 is TGTGCCAGCAGTTCTGCACGGGGGGGAGGGACAGATACGCAGTATTTT. This chain uses TRBV5-4 with TRBJ2-3; 8 nucleotides agree with TRBD2. V lost 5 bases and J lost 3; bases outside the gene matches: 11. CDR3 length equals 16 residues. Germline V gene lookup returns CDR1 SGHNT and CDR2 YYREEE (reference sequence).

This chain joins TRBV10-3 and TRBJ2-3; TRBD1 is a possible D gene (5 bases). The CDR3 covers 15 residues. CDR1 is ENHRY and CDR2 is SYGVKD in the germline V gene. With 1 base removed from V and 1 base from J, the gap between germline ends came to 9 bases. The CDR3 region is CAISELGDGTDTQYF. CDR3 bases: TGTGCCATCAGTGAGTTAGGGGATGGCACAGATACGCAGTATTTT.

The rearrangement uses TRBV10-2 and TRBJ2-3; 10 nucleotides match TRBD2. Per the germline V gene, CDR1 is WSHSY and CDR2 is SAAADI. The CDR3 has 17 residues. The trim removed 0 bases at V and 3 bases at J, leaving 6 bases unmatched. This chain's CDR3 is CASSESRASGRTDTQYF. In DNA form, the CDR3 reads TGCGCCAGCAGTGAGTCAAGGGCTAGCGGGAGAACAGATACGCAGTATTTT.

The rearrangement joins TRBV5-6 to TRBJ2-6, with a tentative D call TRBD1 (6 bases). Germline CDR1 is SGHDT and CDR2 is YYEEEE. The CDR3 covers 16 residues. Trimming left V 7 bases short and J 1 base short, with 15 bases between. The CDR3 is CASLPGHFSGANVLTF. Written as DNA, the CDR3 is TGTGCCAGCCTCCCGGGACACTTTTCTGGGGCCAACGTCCTGACTTTC. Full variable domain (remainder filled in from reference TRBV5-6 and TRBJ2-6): DAGVTQSPTHLIKTRGQQVTLRCSPKSGHDTVSWYQQALGQGPQFIFQYYEEEERQRGNFPDRFSGHQFPNYSSELNVNALLLGDSALYLCASLPGHFSGANVLTFGAGSRLTVL.

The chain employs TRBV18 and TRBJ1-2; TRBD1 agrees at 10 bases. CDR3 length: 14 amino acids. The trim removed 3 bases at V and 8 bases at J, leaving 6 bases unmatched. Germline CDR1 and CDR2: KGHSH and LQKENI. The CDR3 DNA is TGTGCCAGCTCACCGCCGGGACAGGGGAACGGCTACACCTTC. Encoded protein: CASSPPGQGNGYTF.

The CDR3 bases are TGTGCCAGCAGTGATGGGGCCAAAACTAATGAAAAACTGTTTTTT. Its translation: CASSDGAKTNEKLFF. The chain joins TRBV25-1 to TRBJ1-4; D perhaps matches TRBD1 (5 bases). Germline CDR1 is MGHDK and CDR2 is SYGVNS. This CDR3 is built from 15 residues. The V end lost 3 bases, the J end lost 1 base, and 9 bases lay between the germline ends.

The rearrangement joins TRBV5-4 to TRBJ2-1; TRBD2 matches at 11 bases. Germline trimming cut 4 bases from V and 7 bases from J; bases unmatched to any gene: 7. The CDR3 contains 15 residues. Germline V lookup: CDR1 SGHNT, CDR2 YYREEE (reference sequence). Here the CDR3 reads CASSAPSGGSNEQFF. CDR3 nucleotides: TGTGCCAGCAGCGCCCCTAGCGGGGGGAGTAATGAGCAGTTCTTC. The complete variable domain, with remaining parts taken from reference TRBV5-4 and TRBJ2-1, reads ETGVTQSPTHLIKTRGQQVTLRCSSQSGHNTVSWYQQALGQGPQFIFQYYREEENGRGNFPPRFSGLQFPNYSSELNVNALELDDSALYLCASSAPSGGSNEQFFGPGTRLTVL.

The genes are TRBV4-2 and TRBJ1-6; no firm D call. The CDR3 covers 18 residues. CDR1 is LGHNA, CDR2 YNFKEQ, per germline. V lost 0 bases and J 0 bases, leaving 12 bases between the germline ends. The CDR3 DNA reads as TGTGCCAGCAGCCAAGAAATTTATCGTAGCTCCTATAATTCACCCCTCCACTTT. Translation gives CASSQEIYRSSYNSPLHF.